This T cell receptor (beta chain) was identified during a study of graft-versus-host responses after intestinal transplantation. Looking at the study overall: All of the recipients had induction that used anti-thymocyte globulin, then tacrolimus and steroids for about 3 years. The study, taken as a whole, reports: The study found high graft-versus-host to host-versus-graft clonal ratios in allografts of patients with graft-donor T cell macrochimerism.

Trimming left V 4 bases short and J 4 bases short, with 19 bases between. The CDR3 has 16 residues. CDR1 and CDR2 (germline): ENHRY, SYGVKD. As regards this clone: The antigen is undetermined.

The method was immunoSEQ multiplex PCR; TCRdb's version includes in-frame clones alone and lacks a portion of them. The sample lists approximately 99,000 clones, around 92% occurring once. The chain carries TRBV10-3 and TRBJ1-1, with D perhaps TRBD1 (6 bases). The sample in question was unstimulated CD4+ T cells sorted from spleen or lymph node cells, obtained before transplant. The origin of this receptor is a human donor who was the organ donor for an intestinal transplant. The CDR3 region is CAISGGGHSRGTEAFF. DNA for the CDR3: TGTGCCATCAGTGGAGGGGGACACTCAAGGGGCACTGAAGCTTTCTTT.